This T cell receptor beta chain was retrieved from a study of T-cell memory formation after mild COVID-19. Study-wide context: Across donors, TCR clusters were largely donor specific. Study-level results: Confirmation of SARS-CoV-2 specificity was lacking for second-wave clones peaking day 37. Memory from before infection featured some responding clones, which suggests cross-reactive memory joined.

TCRdb itself ran the 5' RACE reads through MiXCR, one entry per CDR3 protein. The table shows more than 70,000 distinct CDR3 sequences, with about 15% occurring only once. From germline, CDR1 is SEHNR and CDR2 FQNEAQ (reference sequence). This CDR3 is 13 amino acids long. V lost 8 bases, J lost 5 bases, and 12 bases lay in between. In the case of this clonotype: Its specificity is unknown.

Sequencing was performed on PBMCs or a T cell subset sorted from them (not recorded which). This TCR derives from an adult woman who had mild COVID-19 (a few samples of this study predate the infection). Cell type and time point are not known. J is TRBJ2-2 and V is TRBV7-9, with D uncertain. This chain's CDR3 is CASLHNLTGELFF. The DNA for the CDR3 is TGTGCCAGCTTGCATAATCTTACCGGGGAGCTGTTTTTT.